Listed below are T cell receptor beta chains from one sample, sequenced in a study of metastatic and nonmetastatic thyroid tumors. TCRdb reprocessed the PCR reads using MiXCR. The data contain tens of thousands of clones, roughly 16% of them seen just once; the ten biggest clones take up about 8.4%. Sequenced sample: blood. These TCRs come from a male donor with papillary thyroid cancer or a benign thyroid nodule (not recorded which). Some clones in this sample may be carry-over from other donors' samples. The CDR3 runs from the conserved cysteine through the conserved F or W. Fields, in order: clone size, J gene, V gene, D gene, CDR3 protein, CDR3 DNA. D genes are given only for firm matches. The size of a clone is reported for some rows only, either as once, few or many, or as a class for expanded clones.

clone_size: many; j_call: TRBJ2-1; v_call: TRBV18; d_call: .; cdr3_aa: CASLSATGRVGQFF; cdr3_nt: TGTGCCAGCCTATCAGCGACAGGCAGGGTAGGCCAGTTCTTC
clone_size: many; j_call: TRBJ1-4; v_call: TRBV20-1; d_call: TRBD1; cdr3_aa: CSASQSTGDGEKLFF; cdr3_nt: TGCAGTGCTAGTCAATCTACAGGGGATGGTGAAAAACTGTTTTTT
clone_size: .; j_call: TRBJ1-1; v_call: TRBV11-2; d_call: .; cdr3_aa: CASRRAGNTEAFF; cdr3_nt: TGTGCCAGCAGGAGGGCAGGGAACACTGAAGCTTTCTTT
clone_size: many; j_call: TRBJ1-2; v_call: TRBV28; d_call: .; cdr3_aa: CASSTYGGPRSYGYTF; cdr3_nt: TGTGCCAGCAGTACCTACGGGGGCCCGAGATCCTATGGCTACACCTTC
clone_size: .; j_call: TRBJ2-5; v_call: TRBV4-1; d_call: TRBD2; cdr3_aa: CASSRLPGLAGDETQYF; cdr3_nt: TGCGCCAGCAGCCGGCTTCCGGGACTAGCGGGGGATGAGACCCAGTACTTC
clone_size: medium-sized; j_call: TRBJ1-5; v_call: TRBV4-1; d_call: .; cdr3_aa: CASSQDNGVLQPQHF; cdr3_nt: TGCGCCAGCAGCCAAGATAACGGTGTCCTCCAGCCCCAGCATTTT
clone_size: many; j_call: TRBJ2-4; v_call: TRBV20-1; d_call: .; cdr3_aa: CSAREVFGSLAKNIQYF; cdr3_nt: TGCAGTGCTAGAGAGGTCTTTGGGAGCCTAGCCAAAAACATTCAGTACTTC
clone_size: few; j_call: TRBJ2-5; v_call: TRBV6-1; d_call: TRBD2; cdr3_aa: CSSMSSGGGSGTQYF; cdr3_nt: TGTTCCAGCATGTCGAGCGGGGGAGGATCAGGGACCCAGTACTTC
clone_size: many; j_call: TRBJ2-1; v_call: TRBV14; d_call: .; cdr3_aa: CASSQDWDVGRSNEQFF; cdr3_nt: TGTGCCAGCAGCCAAGATTGGGACGTCGGAAGGTCCAATGAGCAGTTCTTC
clone_size: .; j_call: TRBJ1-6; v_call: TRBV12-3/TRBV12-4; d_call: .; cdr3_aa: CASSFGIGLGYSPLHF; cdr3_nt: TGTGCCAGCAGTTTTGGGATTGGACTAGGTTATTCACCCCTCCACTTT
clone_size: many; j_call: TRBJ2-5; v_call: TRBV12-3/TRBV12-4; d_call: TRBD2; cdr3_aa: CASSLSVEREGETQYF; cdr3_nt: TGTGCCAGCAGTTTAAGCGTCGAGCGGGAGGGAGAGACCCAGTACTTC
clone_size: many; j_call: TRBJ1-1; v_call: TRBV7-8; d_call: .; cdr3_aa: CASSFDAEAFF; cdr3_nt: TGTGCCAGCAGCTTTGACGCTGAAGCTTTCTTT
clone_size: many; j_call: TRBJ1-1; v_call: TRBV20-1; d_call: .; cdr3_aa: CSAPREAMNTEAFF; cdr3_nt: TGCAGTGCTCCCCGGGAAGCCATGAACACTGAAGCTTTCTTT
clone_size: few; j_call: TRBJ2-5; v_call: TRBV15; d_call: .; cdr3_aa: CATSYGKETQYF; cdr3_nt: TGTGCCACCTCTTACGGCAAAGAGACCCAGTACTTC
clone_size: .; j_call: TRBJ2-7; v_call: TRBV19; d_call: .; cdr3_aa: CASIDSHYEQYF; cdr3_nt: TGTGCCAGTATTGATTCACACTACGAGCAGTACTTC
clone_size: few; j_call: TRBJ1-6; v_call: TRBV28; d_call: .; cdr3_aa: CASSATRVRQVSPLHF; cdr3_nt: TGTGCCAGCAGCGCTACTAGGGTGCGACAGGTCTCACCCCTCCACTTT
clone_size: many; j_call: TRBJ2-1; v_call: TRBV2; d_call: .; cdr3_aa: CASSEWNNEQFF; cdr3_nt: TGTGCCAGCAGTGAATGGAACAATGAGCAGTTCTTC
clone_size: few; j_call: TRBJ2-5; v_call: TRBV28; d_call: .; cdr3_aa: CASRPSNQETQYF; cdr3_nt: TGTGCCAGCAGACCCAGTAACCAAGAGACCCAGTACTTC
clone_size: few; j_call: TRBJ1-4; v_call: TRBV5-6; d_call: .; cdr3_aa: CASSRGQGHEKLFF; cdr3_nt: TGTGCCAGCAGCCGGGGGCAGGGCCATGAAAAACTGTTTTTT
clone_size: many; j_call: TRBJ2-1; v_call: TRBV30; d_call: TRBD1; cdr3_aa: CAWSLGQVTYNEQFF; cdr3_nt: TGTGCCTGGAGCCTCGGACAGGTCACATACAATGAGCAGTTCTTC
clone_size: many; j_call: TRBJ2-1; v_call: TRBV15; d_call: TRBD2; cdr3_aa: CATSAPSGGPNEQFF; cdr3_nt: TGTGCCACCAGTGCCCCTAGCGGGGGGCCGAATGAGCAGTTCTTC
clone_size: many; j_call: TRBJ2-7; v_call: TRBV11-2; d_call: .; cdr3_aa: CASSLAGRSYEQYF; cdr3_nt: TGTGCCAGCAGCTTAGCGGGGCGCTCCTACGAGCAGTACTTC
clone_size: few; j_call: TRBJ2-2; v_call: TRBV10-1; d_call: .; cdr3_aa: CASRTGKGRSTGELFF; cdr3_nt: TGCGCCAGCAGAACCGGGAAAGGAAGGAGCACCGGGGAGCTGTTTTTC
clone_size: many; j_call: TRBJ2-5; v_call: TRBV20-1; d_call: TRBD2; cdr3_aa: CSAQTSGAQETQYF; cdr3_nt: TGCAGTGCGCAGACTAGCGGGGCACAAGAGACCCAGTACTTC
clone_size: few; j_call: TRBJ1-2; v_call: TRBV28; d_call: .; cdr3_aa: CASSLSVAYGYTF; cdr3_nt: TGTGCCAGCAGTTTAAGTGTAGCCTATGGCTACACCTTC
clone_size: many; j_call: TRBJ1-5; v_call: TRBV5-1; d_call: TRBD1; cdr3_aa: CASSLNPTGGNQPQHF; cdr3_nt: TGCGCCAGCAGCTTGAACCCTACAGGGGGCAATCAGCCCCAGCATTTT
clone_size: many; j_call: TRBJ2-1; v_call: TRBV24-1; d_call: TRBD2; cdr3_aa: CATSVAGGNNEQFF; cdr3_nt: TGTGCCACCAGTGTGGCGGGGGGGAACAATGAGCAGTTCTTC
clone_size: .; j_call: TRBJ2-3; v_call: TRBV20-1; d_call: TRBD2; cdr3_aa: CSAGRLAGTDTQYF; cdr3_nt: TGCAGTGCTGGCCGACTAGCAGGGACAGATACGCAGTATTTT
clone_size: many; j_call: TRBJ1-2; v_call: TRBV10-3; d_call: TRBD1; cdr3_aa: CAISPGQGAGGYTF; cdr3_nt: TGTGCCATCAGCCCGGGACAGGGGGCCGGAGGCTACACCTTC
clone_size: many; j_call: TRBJ2-7; v_call: TRBV9; d_call: TRBD1; cdr3_aa: CASSGRDSYEQYF; cdr3_nt: TGTGCCAGCAGCGGACGGGACAGCTACGAGCAGTACTTC
clone_size: many; j_call: TRBJ2-3; v_call: TRBV20-1; d_call: .; cdr3_aa: CSANGLRGASTDTQYF; cdr3_nt: TGCAGTGCCAATGGTCTGCGCGGGGCTAGCACAGATACGCAGTATTTT
clone_size: many; j_call: TRBJ2-4; v_call: TRBV3-1; d_call: .; cdr3_aa: CASSPSRGNIQYF; cdr3_nt: TGTGCCAGCAGCCCATCCAGGGGAAACATTCAGTACTTC
clone_size: many; j_call: TRBJ1-1; v_call: TRBV11-3; d_call: .; cdr3_aa: CASSLGGGAEAFF; cdr3_nt: TGTGCCAGCAGCTTAGGGGGGGGCGCTGAAGCTTTCTTT
clone_size: many; j_call: TRBJ2-1; v_call: TRBV7-9; d_call: TRBD1; cdr3_aa: CASSEKTGGGKFF; cdr3_nt: TGTGCCAGCAGCGAAAAAACAGGGGGTGGTAAGTTCTTC
clone_size: .; j_call: TRBJ1-3; v_call: TRBV10-3; d_call: .; cdr3_aa: CAMGPSSGNTIYF; cdr3_nt: TGTGCCATGGGACCTTCCTCTGGAAACACCATATATTTT
clone_size: many; j_call: TRBJ2-1; v_call: TRBV4-1; d_call: .; cdr3_aa: CASSLRQDSYNEQFF; cdr3_nt: TGCGCCAGCAGCCTACGACAGGACTCCTACAATGAGCAGTTCTTC
clone_size: many; j_call: TRBJ1-2; v_call: TRBV10-3; d_call: TRBD1; cdr3_aa: CAISPRDRGNYGYTF; cdr3_nt: TGTGCCATCAGCCCTCGGGACAGGGGGAACTATGGCTACACCTTC
clone_size: many; j_call: TRBJ1-1; v_call: TRBV6-1; d_call: TRBD1; cdr3_aa: CASSEDRELVMDTEAFF; cdr3_nt: TGTGCCAGCAGTGAGGACAGGGAACTAGTCATGGACACTGAAGCTTTCTTT